This T cell receptor (beta chain) was obtained from a study of cytomegalovirus exposure and HLA in healthy donors. In the study overall: Earlier work reported 100 million to 130 million unique TCR beta sequences from 180 million or so T cells. The study's findings and limits: Usually a TCR sequence was rare, but some public TCRs were found in many donors.

Researchers ran the PCR with 60 Vbeta and 13 Jbeta primers. The assay was immunoSEQ multiplex PCR, and TCRdb's table has in-frame clones only and misses some. This table holds 150,000 to 200,000 clones, just under 80% found once. To note about this clone: Its antigen is not identified.

Donors consisted of healthy bone marrow donors. The ends lost 0 bases at V and 4 bases at J; junction bases unmatched: 6. CDR3 length: 15 residues. Germline lookup yields CDR1 SGHRS and CDR2 YFSETQ. Specimen: PBMCs. The receptor was derived from a woman in her twenties or thirties in good health and CMV-seropositive. The chain recombines TRBV5-1 with TRBJ1-2; 7 bases line up with TRBD1. For the CDR3, the DNA is TGCGCCAGCAGCTTGGGGGGACAGCCGGGCTATGGCTACACCTTC. This encodes CASSLGGQPGYGYTF.